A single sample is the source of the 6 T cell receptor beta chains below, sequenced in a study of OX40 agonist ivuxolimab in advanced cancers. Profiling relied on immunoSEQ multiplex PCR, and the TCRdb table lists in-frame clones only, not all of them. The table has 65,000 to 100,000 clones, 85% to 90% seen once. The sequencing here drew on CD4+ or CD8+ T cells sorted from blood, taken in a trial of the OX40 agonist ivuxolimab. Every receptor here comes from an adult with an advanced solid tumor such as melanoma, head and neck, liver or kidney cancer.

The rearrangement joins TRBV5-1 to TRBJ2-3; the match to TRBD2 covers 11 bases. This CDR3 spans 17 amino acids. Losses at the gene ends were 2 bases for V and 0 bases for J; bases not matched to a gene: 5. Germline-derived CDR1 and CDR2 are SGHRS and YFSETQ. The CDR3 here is CASSLRLAGTSTDTQYF. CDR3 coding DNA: TGCGCCAGCAGCTTAAGACTAGCGGGGACTAGCACAGATACGCAGTATTTT.

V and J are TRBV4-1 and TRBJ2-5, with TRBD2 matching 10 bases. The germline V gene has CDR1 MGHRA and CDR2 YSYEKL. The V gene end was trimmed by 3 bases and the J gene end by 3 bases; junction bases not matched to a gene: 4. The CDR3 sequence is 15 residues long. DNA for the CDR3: TGCGCCAGCAGCCAGGGGGGACTAGCGAAAGAGACCCAGTACTTC. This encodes CASSQGGLAKETQYF.

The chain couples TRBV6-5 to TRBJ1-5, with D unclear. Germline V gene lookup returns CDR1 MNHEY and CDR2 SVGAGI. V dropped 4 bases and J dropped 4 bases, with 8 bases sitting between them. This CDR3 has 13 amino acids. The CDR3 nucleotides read TGTGCCAGCAGTTTAAGTAGGAATCAGCCCCAGCATTTT. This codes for CASSLSRNQPQHF.

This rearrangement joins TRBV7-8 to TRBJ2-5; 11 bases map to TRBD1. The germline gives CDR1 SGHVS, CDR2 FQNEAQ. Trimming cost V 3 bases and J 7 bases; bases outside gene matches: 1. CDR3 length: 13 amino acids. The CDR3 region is CASSFGTGGTQYF. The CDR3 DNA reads TGTGCCAGCAGCTTTGGGACAGGGGGGACCCAGTACTTC.

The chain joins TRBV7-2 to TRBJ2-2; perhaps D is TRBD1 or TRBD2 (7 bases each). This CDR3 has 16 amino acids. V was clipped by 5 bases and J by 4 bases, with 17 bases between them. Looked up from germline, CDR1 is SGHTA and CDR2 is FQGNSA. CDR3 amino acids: CASSPRGRETTGELFF. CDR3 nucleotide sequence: TGTGCCAGCAGCCCAAGGGGGCGGGAGACCACCGGGGAGCTGTTTTTT. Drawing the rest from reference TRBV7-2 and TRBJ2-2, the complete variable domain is GAGVSQSPSNKVTEKGKDVELRCDPISGHTALYWYRQSLGQGLEFLIYFQGNSAPDKSGLPSDRFSAERTGGSVSTLTIQRTQQEDSAVYLCASSPRGRETTGELFFGEGSRLTVL.

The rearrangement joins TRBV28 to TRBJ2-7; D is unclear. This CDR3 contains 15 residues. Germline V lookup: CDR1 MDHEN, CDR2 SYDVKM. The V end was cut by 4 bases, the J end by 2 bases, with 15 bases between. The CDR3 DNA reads TGTGCCAGCAGTTCAACAGCTTACCTAGCCTACGAGCAGTACTTC. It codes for CASSSTAYLAYEQYF.